What follows are 31 T cell receptor beta chains derived from one specimen sequenced in a study of blood T cell repertoires in COVID-19. TCRdb's table, derived via immunoSEQ multiplex PCR, lists solely in-frame clones and lacks some. The sample gives just over 150,000 clones, approximately 80% of which show up once; roughly 20% is in the top ten. Sequencing was done on a sample of peripheral blood. The receptors stem from a woman of 80 years or more with acute or convalescent COVID-19.

This clone has just a few counts. The chain links TRBV6-1 to TRBJ1-2, with a weak D call TRBD1 (5 bases). Germline V gene lookup returns CDR1 MNHNS and CDR2 SASEGT. This CDR3 contains 14 residues. V was clipped by 2 bases and J by 5 bases, with 12 bases between them. CDR3 in amino acids: CASSESWTSYGYTF. CDR3 bases: TGTGCCAGCAGTGAAAGCTGGACATCATATGGCTACACCTTC.

This clone showed up just a few times. CDR3 in DNA: TGTGCCAGCAGCCAAGCCGTCAGGGGCCCTCCTCAAGAGACCCAGTACTTC. This encodes CASSQAVRGPPQETQYF. The chain recombines TRBV4-2 with TRBJ2-5; tentative D call: TRBD1 (6 bases). Per germline, CDR1 LGHNA and CDR2 YNFKEQ. This CDR3 contains 17 residues. Trimming cost V 1 base and J 2 bases, with 17 bases left between them.

This sequence joins TRBV30 and TRBJ1-1; TRBD1 agrees at 8 bases. CDR3 length: 13 amino acids. Trimming took 5 bases from V and 11 from J; bases not matched to a gene: 13. CDR1 GTSNPN and CDR2 SVGIG come from the germline V gene (reference sequence). The CDR3 DNA sequence: TGTGCCTGGCAACCTACAGGGGGATTTTATGCTTTCTTT. Protein sequence: CAWQPTGGFYAFF.

The genes are TRBV6-5 and TRBJ2-7; D not resolved. The CDR3 runs to 14 residues. CDR1 and CDR2 (germline): MNHEY, SVGAGI. The germline V and J ends were trimmed by 8 bases and 0 bases, with 14 bases remaining between them. CDR3 nucleotide sequence: TGTGCCAGCCGCATAGCCTTCAGCTCCTACGAGCAGTACTTC. As protein: CASRIAFSSYEQYF.

The rearrangement joins TRBV9 to TRBJ1-4; weak D call: TRBD1 (5 bases). V was cut by 4 bases and J by 0 bases, with 13 bases left in between. Germline CDR1 is SGDLS and CDR2 is YYNGEE. This CDR3 has 16 amino acids. CDR3 region: CASSPQGFATNEKLFF. Here the CDR3 DNA reads TGTGCCAGCAGCCCTCAGGGATTCGCAACTAATGAAAAACTGTTTTTT.

V gene TRBV27 combines with J gene TRBJ1-5; the match to TRBD1 covers 7 bases. The ends lost 3 bases at V and 4 bases at J; junction bases unmatched: 3. The V gene's germline CDR1 is MNHEY and CDR2 SMNVEV (reference sequence). The CDR3 is 14 amino acids. In nucleotides, the CDR3 is TGTGCCAGCAGTTTTGGGGACAGAAATCAGCCCCAGCATTTT. Translation gives CASSFGDRNQPQHF.

The chain is built from TRBV5-1 and TRBJ2-7; 7 nucleotides agree with TRBD1. In germline, CDR1 is SGHRS, CDR2 YFSETQ. The CDR3 consists of 16 residues. Trimming cost V 3 bases and J 1 base; bases outside gene matches: 10. The CDR3 DNA sequence: TGCGCCAGCAGCTGGCCCTCCGGGACAGAATCCTACGAGCAGTACTTC. Amino acid sequence: CASSWPSGTESYEQYF. Combining the CDR3 with reference TRBV5-1 and TRBJ2-7 gives the whole variable domain KAGVTQTPRYLIKTRGQQVTLSCSPISGHRSVSWYQQTPGQGLQFLFEYFSETQRNKGNFPGRFSGRQFSNSRSEMNVSTLELGDSALYLCASSWPSGTESYEQYFGPGTRLTVT.

The chain joins TRBV6-4 to TRBJ1-1; 10 positions match TRBD1. The CDR3 sequence is 20 residues long. In germline, CDR1 is MRHNA, CDR2 SNTAGT. The J segment lost 0 bases and the V segment lost 6 bases, leaving 19 bases of the junction unmatched. CDR3 nucleotide sequence: TGTGCCAGCAGCTTAGAAGGGGACAGGGGCCTCCGACATTTGAACACTGAAGCTTTCTTT. This encodes CASSLEGDRGLRHLNTEAFF.

The J gene is TRBJ2-5, the V gene TRBV7-2, with D possibly being TRBD1 (5 bases). Trimming pared 4 bases from V and 5 bases from J, leaving 11 bases between. The CDR3 is 13 amino acids. Germline CDR1 and CDR2: SGHTA and FQGNSA. CDR3 DNA sequence: TGTGCCAGCAGCTCAGGGCAGGGCGAGACCCAGTACTTC. Translation gives CASSSGQGETQYF.

The CDR3 DNA reads TGCAGTGCTAGAGCGGGGGGGGAGCTGTTTTTT. This gives the protein CSARAGGELFF. The chain carries TRBV20-1 and TRBJ2-2; D may be TRBD2 (5 bases). The CDR3 sequence is 11 residues long. In germline, CDR1 is DFQATT, CDR2 SNEGSKA (reference sequence). Trimming left V 1 base short and J 8 bases short, with 5 bases between.

Concerning this clone itself: This sample includes further DNA sequences coding for the same CDR3. This chain connects TRBV7-2 to TRBJ2-5; D may be TRBD2 (5 bases). The CDR3 spans 15 residues. The V gene lost 1 base and the J gene lost 2 bases, with 11 bases spanning the gap. Germline loops: CDR1 SGHTA, CDR2 FQGNSA. CDR3 amino acids: CASSLGGRAQETQYF. In DNA, the CDR3 is TGTGCCAGCAGCTTAGGAGGGCGGGCTCAAGAGACCCAGTACTTC.

The rearrangement joins TRBV7-8 to TRBJ2-2; TRBD2 matches 10 bases. Germline V gene sequence: CDR1 SGHVS, CDR2 FQNEAQ. Trimming cost V 1 base and J 4 bases; bases outside gene matches: 3. The CDR3 is made up of 16 amino acids. CDR3 in DNA: TGTGCCAGCAGCTTAGGAGGGACTAGCGTCACCGGGGAGCTGTTTTTT. Its translation: CASSLGGTSVTGELFF.

The gene calls are TRBV7-9 and TRBJ1-5, with D hard to call. V was trimmed by 5 bases and J by 7 bases, leaving 9 bases between them. CDR1 and CDR2 (germline): SEHNR, FQNEAQ (reference sequence). This CDR3 is 12 amino acids long. DNA of the CDR3: TGTGCCAGCAGCGTCCCAGGCCAGCCCCAGCATTTT. It translates to CASSVPGQPQHF.

The chain joins TRBV5-1 to TRBJ1-6; 8 bases match TRBD1. Germline V gives CDR1 SGHRS, CDR2 YFSETQ. The CDR3 is 14 residues long. Germline trimming cut 2 bases from V and 10 bases from J; bases unmatched to any gene: 5. The CDR3 sequence: CASSLQGDGSPLHF. The CDR3 DNA is TGCGCCAGCAGCTTACAGGGGGACGGGTCACCCCTCCACTTT. Combining the CDR3 with reference TRBV5-1 and TRBJ1-6 gives the whole variable domain KAGVTQTPRYLIKTRGQQVTLSCSPISGHRSVSWYQQTPGQGLQFLFEYFSETQRNKGNFPGRFSGRQFSNSRSEMNVSTLELGDSALYLCASSLQGDGSPLHFGNGTRLTVT.

This chain connects TRBV6-6 to TRBJ1-2; TRBD1 aligns across 9 bases. CDR1 is MNHNY and CDR2 is SVGAGI in the germline V gene (reference sequence). The V gene end was trimmed by 2 bases and the J gene end by 8 bases; junction bases not matched to a gene: 6. The CDR3 totals 14 residues. CDR3 sequence: CASSYVTGGGGYTF. CDR3 DNA sequence: TGTGCCAGCAGTTACGTCACAGGGGGCGGGGGCTACACCTTC.

V usage is TRBV5-4 and J usage is TRBJ2-1; a possible D gene is TRBD2 (5 bases). The germline gives CDR1 SGHNT, CDR2 YYREEE (reference sequence). Between the trimmed V and J ends, which lost 0 bases and 6 bases, there was a span of 7 bases. The CDR3 runs 13 residues. This CDR3 is CASSLAGINEQFF. The CDR3, as DNA: TGTGCCAGCAGCTTGGCGGGGATCAATGAGCAGTTCTTC.

This clone was seen more than once but under ten times. The CDR3 spells CASSETSGSSYNEQFF. The CDR3 region has the DNA TGCGCCAGCAGTGAGACTAGCGGGAGTTCCTACAATGAGCAGTTCTTC. The rearrangement joins TRBV10-1 to TRBJ2-1; 11 bases are a match to TRBD2. The CDR3 is 16 amino acids. Germline-derived CDR1 and CDR2 are WNHNN and SYGVQD (reference sequence). The V segment lost 2 bases and the J segment 1 base; nucleotides outside the gene matches: 1.

The chain uses TRBV27 and TRBJ2-2; possible D gene TRBD1, 6 bases. Germline CDR1 is MNHEY and CDR2 is SMNVEV (reference sequence). This CDR3 region has 15 residues. Trimming removed 6 bases at V and 0 bases at J, with 11 bases between. CDR3 sequence reads: CASSPTGPNTGELFF. The CDR3 nucleotides are TGTGCCAGCAGCCCAACAGGGCCGAACACCGGGGAGCTGTTTTTT.

This clone was counted once. The chain joins TRBV5-1 to TRBJ2-1; 10 bases fit TRBD1. CDR3 size: 14 residues. V was pared by 5 bases and J by 5 bases, with 4 bases of the junction left unmatched. Germline lookup yields CDR1 SGHRS and CDR2 YFSETQ. CDR3 sequence (DNA): TGCGCCAGCAGAAAAGGGACAGGGGACAATGAGCAGTTCTTC. Amino acids: CASRKGTGDNEQFF. The entire variable domain, with the rest obtained from reference TRBV5-1 and TRBJ2-1, is as follows: KAGVTQTPRYLIKTRGQQVTLSCSPISGHRSVSWYQQTPGQGLQFLFEYFSETQRNKGNFPGRFSGRQFSNSRSEMNVSTLELGDSALYLCASRKGTGDNEQFFGPGTRLTVL.

The V call is TRBV6-5, the J call TRBJ1-2, with TRBD1 as a possible D gene (5 bases). CDR1 is MNHEY and CDR2 is SVGAGI in the germline V gene. The V end lost 8 bases, the J end lost 2 bases, and 15 bases lay between the germline ends. CDR3 size: 14 residues. This CDR3 reads CASGTGGANYGYTF. As DNA, the CDR3 is TGTGCCAGCGGCACGGGAGGGGCGAACTATGGCTACACCTTC.

This chain links TRBV7-9 with TRBJ2-1; 7 bases align to TRBD2. The CDR3 spans 16 residues. Looked up from germline, CDR1 is SEHNR and CDR2 is FQNEAQ (reference sequence). Trimming at V came to 5 bases and at J to 2 bases, leaving 9 bases not matched to a gene. The CDR3 reads CASSPKSSGAYNEQFF. In DNA form, the CDR3 reads TGTGCCAGCAGCCCCAAATCTAGCGGAGCCTACAATGAGCAGTTCTTC.

This clone was recorded once. This rearrangement joins TRBV2 to TRBJ2-7; 14 bases are shared with TRBD2. Looked up from germline, CDR1 is SNHLY and CDR2 is FYNNEI. This CDR3 comprises 17 residues. J was trimmed by 0 bases and V by 5 bases; bases with no gene match: 6. The CDR3 coding sequence is TGTGCCAGCAGTTCCGGGACTAGCGGGAGAAACTCCTACGAGCAGTACTTC. Its protein product is CASSSGTSGRNSYEQYF. Full variable domain (outside the CDR3, taken from reference TRBV2 and TRBJ2-7): EPEVTQTPSHQVTQMGQEVILRCVPISNHLYFYWYRQILGQKVEFLVSFYNNEISEKSEIFDDQFSVERPDGSNFTLKIRSTKLEDSAMYFCASSSGTSGRNSYEQYFGPGTRLTVT.

V and J are TRBV5-1 and TRBJ2-5; maybe TRBD1 (5 bases). Germline V lookup: CDR1 SGHRS, CDR2 YFSETQ. The CDR3 runs 16 residues. V gave up 0 bases and J gave up 5 bases, with 17 bases separating them. The CDR3: CASSLGGARRVETQYF. The CDR3 DNA follows: TGCGCCAGCAGCTTGGGTGGGGCGCGTCGAGTGGAGACCCAGTACTTC.

The gene calls are TRBV28 and TRBJ2-1; TRBD2 aligns across 10 bases. After removal of 7 bases from V and 4 bases from J, the junction contained 7 bases not matched to a gene. Germline V gene lookup returns CDR1 MDHEN and CDR2 SYDVKM. This CDR3 spans 15 amino acids. CDR3 sequence reads: CASTYSGRTYNEQFF. The CDR3 DNA is TGTGCCAGCACCTATAGCGGGAGGACTTACAATGAGCAGTTCTTC.

The chain has TRBV10-3 and TRBJ1-4; D perhaps matches TRBD1 (5 bases). The CDR3 length is 14 residues. The germline V gene encodes CDR1 ENHRY and CDR2 SYGVKD. V was clipped by 0 bases and J by 8 bases, with 10 bases between them. CDR3 amino acids: CAISESSGHEKLFF. The CDR3 nucleotides read TGTGCCATCAGTGAGTCTTCAGGGCACGAAAAACTGTTTTTT.

The V and J genes are TRBV6-2 or TRBV6-3 and TRBJ1-5; 7 positions agree with TRBD1. The CDR3 runs 14 residues. Unmatched junction bases numbered 9, after V lost 6 bases and J lost 7 bases. Germline assignment: CDR1 MNHEY and CDR2 SVGEGT. The CDR3 loop reads CASSDRVSFQPQHF. The DNA for the CDR3 is TGTGCCAGCAGCGACAGGGTCTCTTTCCAGCCCCAGCATTTT.

This clone was counted at least ten times. The chain employs TRBV2 and TRBJ2-2; D remains unclear. The V and J ends lost 2 bases and 1 base respectively, with 5 bases between them. The CDR3 has 14 residues. Germline CDR1 reads SNHLY; CDR2 reads FYNNEI. CDR3 region: CASSENRNTGELFF. The CDR3 DNA reads TGTGCCAGCAGTGAAAACAGGAACACCGGGGAGCTGTTTTTT.

V gene TRBV5-1 combines with J gene TRBJ2-3; 7 bases are shared with TRBD1. The germline V gene has CDR1 SGHRS and CDR2 YFSETQ. V gave up 0 bases and J gave up 0 bases; unmatched junction bases: 4. The CDR3 spans 16 residues. In DNA form, the CDR3 reads TGCGCCAGCAGCTTGGGCGACAGGGCCAGCACAGATACGCAGTATTTT. It yields the protein CASSLGDRASTDTQYF.

V is TRBV5-5 and J is TRBJ1-1, with TRBD1 matching over 8 bases. Germline assignment: CDR1 SGHKS and CDR2 YYEKEE (reference sequence). This CDR3 comprises 15 residues. Unmatched junction bases numbered 6, after V lost 4 bases and J lost 1 base. CDR3: CASSRRGPGNTEAFF. As DNA, the CDR3 is TGTGCCAGCAGCCGCAGGGGGCCGGGGAACACTGAAGCTTTCTTT.

This CDR3 reads CASSLGGRGTEAFF. The CDR3 bases are TGCGCCAGCAGCTTGGGCGGAAGGGGAACTGAAGCTTTCTTT. The rearrangement uses TRBV5-1 and TRBJ1-1; a possible D gene is TRBD1 (5 bases). From germline, CDR1 is SGHRS and CDR2 YFSETQ. Trimming left V 0 bases short and J 5 bases short, with 11 bases between. The CDR3 loop spans 14 amino acids.

The chain joins TRBV3-1 (or the pseudogene TRBV3-2) to TRBJ1-1, with 8 bases aligning to TRBD1. Germline assignment: CDR1 LGHDT and CDR2 YNNKEL (reference sequence). The ends lost 3 bases at V and 1 base at J; junction bases unmatched: 4. This CDR3 has 15 residues. The CDR3 is CASSQSDRANTEAFF. The CDR3 nucleotides read TGTGCCAGCAGCCAGTCGGACAGGGCGAACACTGAAGCTTTCTTT.